Presented here are 6 T cell receptor beta chains from one specimen sequenced in a study of CD8 T cells in ankylosing spondylitis. MiXCR was run by TCRdb on the 5' RACE reads, yielding one entry per CDR3 protein. Of 160,000 or so distinct CDR3 sequences listed, around 9.6% are singletons. Sequenced sample: blood, either unsorted or a sorted T cell fraction (not recorded which). The receptors were gathered from a female donor with ankylosing spondylitis or in good health (not recorded which).

This clonotype turned up a few times. The chain joins TRBV6-1 to TRBJ2-5, with 7 bases lining up with TRBD2. The CDR3 length is 16 residues. Trimming removed 3 bases from V and 2 bases from J; junction bases left unmatched: 9. CDR1 MNHNS and CDR2 SASEGT come from the germline V gene. The CDR3 region has the DNA TGTGCCAGCAGTGATATGGGCGGGAGCCTACAAGAGACCCAGTACTTC. Translation gives CASSDMGGSLQETQYF.

This clonotype appeared many times. J is TRBJ2-7 and V is TRBV5-1; TRBD1 agrees at 10 bases. Germline values: CDR1 SGHRS, CDR2 YFSETQ. The CDR3 runs 14 residues. With 0 bases clipped from V and 5 bases from J, the junction kept 2 bases outside the gene matches. CDR3 DNA: TGCGCCAGCAGCTTGGGGACAGGGGGTCACGAGCAGTACTTC. Translating it yields CASSLGTGGHEQYF.

This clonotype was observed at least ten times. The chain couples TRBV9 to TRBJ2-1, with D perhaps matching TRBD2 (5 bases). The CDR3 totals 19 residues. Trimming shortened V by 3 bases and J by 0 bases, and 22 bases separated the two germline ends. From germline, CDR1 is SGDLS and CDR2 YYNGEE. The CDR3 loop reads CASSGPQIASEPSYNEQFF. The CDR3, as DNA: TGTGCCAGCAGCGGGCCCCAAATAGCGAGTGAACCCTCCTACAATGAGCAGTTCTTC. Variable domain in full (rest from reference TRBV9 and TRBJ2-1): DSGVTQTPKHLITATGQRVTLRCSPRSGDLSVYWYQQSLDQGLQFLIQYYNGEERAKGNILERFSAQQFPDLHSELNLSSLELGDSALYFCASSGPQIASEPSYNEQFFGPGTRLTVL.

The CDR3 coding sequence is TGTGCCAGCAGTTTATCCTGGGGGACTCCTCAAGAGACCCAGTACTTC. This codes for CASSLSWGTPQETQYF. The genes are TRBV27 and TRBJ2-5; D is possibly TRBD2 (6 bases). V lost 0 bases to trimming and J lost 2 bases, with 13 bases between them. The germline gives CDR1 MNHEY, CDR2 SMNVEV (reference sequence). The length of the CDR3 is 16 residues.

The chain uses TRBV4-2 and TRBJ1-1; D not resolved. V lost 2 bases and J lost 1, with 8 bases in between. CDR1 and CDR2 (germline): LGHNA, YNFKEQ. This CDR3 is 14 amino acids long. The CDR3 sequence is CASSQPLGNTEAFF. The CDR3, as DNA: TGTGCCAGCAGCCAACCTCTAGGGAACACTGAAGCTTTCTTT.

The CDR3: CASSEAGRAYYNEQFF. The DNA for the CDR3 is TGTGCCAGCAGTGAAGCGGGGCGAGCGTATTACAATGAGCAGTTCTTC. V gene TRBV2 combines with J gene TRBJ2-1, with TRBD1 as a possible D gene (5 bases). CDR1 SNHLY and CDR2 FYNNEI come from the germline V gene. CDR3 length: 16 amino acids. The V gene lost 0 bases and the J gene lost 4 bases, with 13 bases spanning the gap.